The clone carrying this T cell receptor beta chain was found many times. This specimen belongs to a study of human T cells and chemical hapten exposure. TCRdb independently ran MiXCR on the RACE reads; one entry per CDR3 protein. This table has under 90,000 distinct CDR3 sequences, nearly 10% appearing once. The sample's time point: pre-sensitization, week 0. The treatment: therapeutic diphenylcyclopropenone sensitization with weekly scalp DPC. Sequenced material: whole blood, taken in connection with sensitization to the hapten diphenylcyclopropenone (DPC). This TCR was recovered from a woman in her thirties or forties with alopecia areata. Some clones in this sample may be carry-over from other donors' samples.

CDR3 in amino acids: CASSLLHYEQYF. In DNA, the CDR3 is TGTGCCAGCAGTTTACTCCACTACGAGCAGTACTTC. This chain links TRBV28 with TRBJ2-7; D not resolved. The V end lost 2 bases, the J end lost 3 bases, and 5 bases lay between the germline ends. The germline V gene encodes CDR1 MDHEN and CDR2 SYDVKM. The CDR3 consists of 12 residues.